This entry lists 6 T cell receptor beta chains sequenced from one sample in a study of radiotherapy plus CTLA-4 blockade in lung cancer. Using immunoSEQ multiplex PCR, the repertoire was profiled, and TCRdb retains in-frame clones only, with some absent. In the table there are 85,000 to 100,000 clones, about 88% of which are singletons. Here the sequenced sample was peripheral blood, taken from a patient treated with radiotherapy plus ipilimumab. These receptors all stem from a human donor with non-small cell lung cancer that progressed on radiotherapy plus ipilimumab.

The chain links TRBV7-2 to TRBJ2-7; 12 bases are a match to TRBD1. Germline assignment: CDR1 SGHTA and CDR2 FQGNSA. Germline trimming cut 6 bases from V and 3 bases from J; bases unmatched to any gene: 6. This CDR3 comprises 15 residues. The CDR3 coding sequence is TGTGCCAGCAGTCCCGGGACAGGGGGCTTCTACGAGCAGTACTTC. This gives the protein CASSPGTGGFYEQYF.

The chain recombines TRBV5-1 with TRBJ1-1; D perhaps matches TRBD1 (5 bases). This CDR3 spans 15 amino acids. Germline loops: CDR1 SGHRS, CDR2 YFSETQ. V was trimmed by 2 bases and J by 0 bases, leaving 11 bases between them. This chain's CDR3 is CASSFGHGVNTEAFF. Written as DNA, the CDR3 is TGCGCCAGCAGCTTTGGACATGGCGTGAACACTGAAGCTTTCTTT.

The CDR3 DNA is TGTGCCAGCAGCCGGGGAGGCACAGATACGCAGTATTTT. Translating it yields CASSRGGTDTQYF. V usage is TRBV11-3 and J usage is TRBJ2-3, with D possibly TRBD2 on 5 matching bases. Germline V CDR1 and CDR2: SGHNT, YENEEA. This CDR3 comprises 13 residues. Between the trimmed V and J ends, which lost 5 bases and 1 base, there was a span of 7 bases.

In its sample, this clone was seen once. The chain couples TRBV15 to TRBJ2-7, with D perhaps matching TRBD1 (5 bases). V lost 0 bases, J lost 2 bases, and 8 bases lay in between. The CDR3 totals 14 residues. CDR1 and CDR2 (germline): LNHNV, YYDKDF (reference sequence). The CDR3 loop is CATSREGVAYEQYF. In nucleotides, the CDR3 is TGTGCCACCAGCAGAGAAGGGGTAGCCTACGAGCAGTACTTC.

The J gene is TRBJ1-2, the V gene TRBV4-1; the D gene is possibly TRBD1 (6 bases). This CDR3 has 15 residues. Germline loops: CDR1 MGHRA, CDR2 YSYEKL. V was pared by 2 bases and J by 4 bases, with 14 bases between. CDR3 residues: CASSQNLRGLYGYTF. As DNA, the CDR3 is TGCGCCAGCAGCCAAAATCTCAGGGGCCTCTATGGCTACACCTTC.

The gene calls are TRBV4-3 and TRBJ2-1, with TRBD1 matching over 10 bases. V was clipped by 4 bases and J by 9 bases; unmatched bases: 9. Per the germline V gene, CDR1 is LGHNA and CDR2 is YSLEER. The CDR3 length is 15 residues. CDR3 nucleotide sequence: TGCGCCAGCAGCCTCGGGACAGGGGTTGGGGGTGAGCAGTTCTTC. It specifies CASSLGTGVGGEQFF.